This paragraph covers one T cell receptor (beta chain) sequence. Its antigen is not identified. Per the germline V gene, CDR1 is LNHDA and CDR2 is SQIVND (reference sequence). This CDR3 spans 15 amino acids. With 2 bases clipped from V and 2 bases from J, the junction kept 5 bases outside the gene matches. This entry comes from a study of cytomegalovirus exposure and HLA in healthy donors. As for the study in general: In an earlier analysis, approximately 120 million unique TCR beta sequences were found from approximately 190 million T cells. Regarding the study as a whole: According to an earlier analysis, most TCR beta V segments yielded productive rearrangements about 90% or about 30% of the time.

Primers: 60 Vbeta forward and 13 Jbeta reverse. Sequencing used immunoSEQ multiplex PCR; TCRdb keeps in-frame clones, though not all of them. The sample includes some 91,000 clones, around 67% of them seen just once. This chain uses TRBV19 with TRBJ2-7; TRBD1 aligns across 8 bases. This sequence originates from a human donor in good health. Input material: PBMCs. CDR3 protein: CASSIQGASAYEQYF. In DNA form, the CDR3 reads TGTGCCAGTAGTATACAGGGGGCTTCAGCCTACGAGCAGTACTTC.